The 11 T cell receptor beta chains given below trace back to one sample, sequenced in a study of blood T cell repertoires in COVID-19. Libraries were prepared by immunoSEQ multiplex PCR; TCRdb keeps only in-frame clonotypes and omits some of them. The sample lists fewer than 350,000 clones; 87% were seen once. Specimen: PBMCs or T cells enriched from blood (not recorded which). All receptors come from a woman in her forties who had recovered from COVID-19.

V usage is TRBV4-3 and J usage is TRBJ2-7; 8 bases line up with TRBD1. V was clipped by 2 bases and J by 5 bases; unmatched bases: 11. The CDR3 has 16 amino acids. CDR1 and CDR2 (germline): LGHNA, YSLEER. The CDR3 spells CASSQIAGQGAHEQYF. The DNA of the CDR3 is TGCGCCAGCAGCCAAATTGCCGGACAGGGTGCCCACGAGCAGTACTTC.

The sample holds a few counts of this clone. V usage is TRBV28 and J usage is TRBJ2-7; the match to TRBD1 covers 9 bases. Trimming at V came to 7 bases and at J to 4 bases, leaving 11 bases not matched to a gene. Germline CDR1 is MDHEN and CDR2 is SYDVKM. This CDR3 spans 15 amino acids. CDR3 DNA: TGTGCCAGCAAACGGAGGGACAGGGCGAGGTACGAGCAGTACTTC. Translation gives CASKRRDRARYEQYF.

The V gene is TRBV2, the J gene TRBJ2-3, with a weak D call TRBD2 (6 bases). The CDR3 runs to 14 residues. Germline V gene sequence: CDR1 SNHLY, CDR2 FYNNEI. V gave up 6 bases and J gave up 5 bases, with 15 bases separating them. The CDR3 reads CASRQGYGGDTQYF. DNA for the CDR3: TGTGCCAGCAGACAAGGCTACGGGGGAGATACGCAGTATTTT. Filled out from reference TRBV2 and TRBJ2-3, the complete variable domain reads EPEVTQTPSHQVTQMGQEVILRCVPISNHLYFYWYRQILGQKVEFLVSFYNNEISEKSEIFDDQFSVERPDGSNFTLKIRSTKLEDSAMYFCASRQGYGGDTQYFGPGTRLTVL.

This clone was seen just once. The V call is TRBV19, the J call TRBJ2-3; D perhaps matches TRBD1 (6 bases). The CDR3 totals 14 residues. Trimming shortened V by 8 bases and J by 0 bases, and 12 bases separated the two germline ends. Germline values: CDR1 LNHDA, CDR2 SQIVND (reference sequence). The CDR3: CASQGTPSTDTQYF. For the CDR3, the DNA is TGTGCCAGTCAGGGGACACCTAGCACAGATACGCAGTATTTT.

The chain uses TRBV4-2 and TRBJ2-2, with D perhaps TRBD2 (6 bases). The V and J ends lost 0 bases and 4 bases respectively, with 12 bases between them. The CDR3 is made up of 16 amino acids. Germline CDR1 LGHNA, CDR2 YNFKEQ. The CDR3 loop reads CASSQESGSLTGELFF. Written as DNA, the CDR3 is TGTGCCAGCAGCCAAGAATCCGGGAGTCTCACCGGGGAGCTGTTTTTT.

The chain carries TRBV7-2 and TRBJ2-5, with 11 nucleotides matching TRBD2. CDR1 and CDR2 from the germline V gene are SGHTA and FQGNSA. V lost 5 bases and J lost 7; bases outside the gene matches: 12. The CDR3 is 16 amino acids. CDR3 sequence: CASSVTSGASVGTQYF. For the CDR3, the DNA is TGTGCCAGCAGCGTGACTAGCGGGGCGTCCGTTGGGACCCAGTACTTC.

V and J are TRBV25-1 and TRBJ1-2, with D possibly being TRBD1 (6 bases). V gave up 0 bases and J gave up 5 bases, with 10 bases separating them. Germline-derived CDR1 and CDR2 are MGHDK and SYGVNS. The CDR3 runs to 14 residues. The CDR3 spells CASSEYGRGYGYTF. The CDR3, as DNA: TGTGCCAGCAGTGAATATGGCAGGGGATATGGCTACACCTTC.

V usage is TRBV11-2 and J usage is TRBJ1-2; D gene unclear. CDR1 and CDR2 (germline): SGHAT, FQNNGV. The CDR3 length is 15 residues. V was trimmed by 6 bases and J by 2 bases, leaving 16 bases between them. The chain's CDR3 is CASRYTGPGNYGYTF. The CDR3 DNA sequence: TGTGCCAGCAGGTATACCGGCCCCGGGAACTATGGCTACACCTTC.

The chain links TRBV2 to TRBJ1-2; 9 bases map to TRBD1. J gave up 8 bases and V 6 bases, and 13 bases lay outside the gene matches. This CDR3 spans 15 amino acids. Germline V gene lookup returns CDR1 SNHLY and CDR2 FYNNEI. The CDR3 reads CASRQTGTGPRGYTF. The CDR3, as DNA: TGTGCCAGCAGACAAACCGGGACAGGGCCCAGAGGCTACACCTTC.

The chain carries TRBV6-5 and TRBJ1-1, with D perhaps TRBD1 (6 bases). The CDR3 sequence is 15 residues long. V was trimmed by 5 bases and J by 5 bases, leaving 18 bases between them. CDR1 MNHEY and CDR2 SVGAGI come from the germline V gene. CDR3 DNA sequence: TGTGCCAGCAGTACCCCGGGACACCAGAGAACTGAAGCTTTCTTT. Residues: CASSTPGHQRTEAFF.

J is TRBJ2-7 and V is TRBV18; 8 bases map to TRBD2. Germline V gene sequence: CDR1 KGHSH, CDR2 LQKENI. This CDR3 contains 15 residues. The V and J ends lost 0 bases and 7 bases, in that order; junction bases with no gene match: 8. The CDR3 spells CASSPPSGRHGEQYF. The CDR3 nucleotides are TGTGCCAGCTCACCACCCAGCGGGAGACATGGTGAGCAGTACTTC.